Relative to its sample, the clone carrying this T cell receptor beta chain is medium-sized (0.01 to 0.1%). The data are from a study of cytomegalovirus exposure and HLA in healthy donors. The PCR was carried out with 60 Vbeta primers and 13 Jbeta primers. This table comes from immunoSEQ multiplex PCR, and its TCRdb copy is limited to in-frame clones, with some not included. The sample includes some 190,000 clones, roughly 80% seen only once; the top ten take about 3%. Losses at the gene ends were 4 bases for V and 7 bases for J; bases not matched to a gene: 15. The CDR3 sequence is 16 residues long. The specimen was PBMCs. The chain couples TRBV6-7 to TRBJ2-7; 8 bases are shared with TRBD1. TRBV6-7 is given ORF status, its function remaining uncertain. The origin of this receptor is a female donor in good health and CMV-seronegative. The CDR3 DNA reads TGTGCCAGCAGTTCGCCCTTGACAGGGGAAGTGAGAGAGCAGTACTTC. Protein: CASSSPLTGEVREQYF.